Given below is one T cell receptor beta chain in context. The source of the sample is a study of STAT5B mutations in CD4+ large granular lymphocyte leukemia. Assay used: immunoSEQ multiplex PCR; TCRdb lists only in-frame clones, some missing. The data hold about 21,000 clones, with 70% observed a single time. CDR3 length: 13 amino acids. Looked up from germline, CDR1 is SGHTA and CDR2 is FQGTGA. Between the trimmed V and J ends, which lost 0 bases and 8 bases, there was a span of 8 bases. Sample: CD4+ T cells from blood buffy coats. This sequence joins TRBV7-3 and TRBJ2-1; D tentatively reads TRBD1 or TRBD2 (5 bases each). The source is a human donor in good health. The CDR3 sequence: CASSLTRDHEQFF. DNA of the CDR3: TGTGCCAGCAGCTTAACCAGGGACCATGAGCAGTTCTTC.